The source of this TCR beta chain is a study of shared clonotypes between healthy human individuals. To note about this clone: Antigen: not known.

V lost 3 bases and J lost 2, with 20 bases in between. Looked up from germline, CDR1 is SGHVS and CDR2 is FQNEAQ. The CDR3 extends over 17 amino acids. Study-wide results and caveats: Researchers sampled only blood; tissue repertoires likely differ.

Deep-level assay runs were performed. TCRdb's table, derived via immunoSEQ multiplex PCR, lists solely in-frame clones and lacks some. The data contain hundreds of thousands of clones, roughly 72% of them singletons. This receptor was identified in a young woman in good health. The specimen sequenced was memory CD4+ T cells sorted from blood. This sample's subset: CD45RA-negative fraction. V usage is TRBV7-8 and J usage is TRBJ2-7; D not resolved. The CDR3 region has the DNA TGTGCCAGCAGCTTTTGGACCGAGGAGTCCCTTACCTACGAGCAGTACTTC. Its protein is CASSFWTEESLTYEQYF.